This T cell receptor (beta chain) was identified in a study of vaccination and CD4 T cells after COVID-19. The treatment here: roughly 10-day PBMC culture with coronavirus spike peptide pools or control peptides (ViraFEST assay). According to the study, CD4+ T cells from the unexposed donor were gathered ahead of the COVID-19 pandemic (2011-2018). The Oncomine TCR Beta short-read assay was applied to DNA of cultured CD4+ T cells. TCRdb passed the PCR reads through MiXCR, listing each CDR3 protein once. The table records approximately 3,000 distinct CDR3 sequences, 25% to 30% of them present only once. There are 14 residues in the CDR3. The germline gives CDR1 MNHEY, CDR2 SVGEGT. V was pared by 7 bases and J by 4 bases, with 16 bases between. Comments on this clonotype: Its antigen is unknown.

This clonotype was sampled from a human donor in good health. The chain joins TRBV6-2 or TRBV6-3 to TRBJ1-2; unclear D gene. The sequencing sample was made of CD4+ T cells from blood, cultured in vitro. The CDR3 DNA sequence: TGTGCCAGCACCGGGTATCGGGCTTCCTATGGCTACACCTTC. Its protein is CASTGYRASYGYTF.